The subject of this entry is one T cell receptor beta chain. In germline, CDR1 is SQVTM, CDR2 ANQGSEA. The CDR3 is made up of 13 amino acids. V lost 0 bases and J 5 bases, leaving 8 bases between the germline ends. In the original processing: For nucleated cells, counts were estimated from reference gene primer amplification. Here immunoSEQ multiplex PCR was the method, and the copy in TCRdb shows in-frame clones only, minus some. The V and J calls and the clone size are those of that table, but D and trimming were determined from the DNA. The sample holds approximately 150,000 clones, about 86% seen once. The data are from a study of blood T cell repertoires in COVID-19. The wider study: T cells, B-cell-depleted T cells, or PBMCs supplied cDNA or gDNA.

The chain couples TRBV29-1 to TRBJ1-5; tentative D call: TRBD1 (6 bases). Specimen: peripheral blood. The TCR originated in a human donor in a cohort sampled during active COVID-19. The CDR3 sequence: CSVEEGADQPQHF. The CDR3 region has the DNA TGCAGCGTTGAAGAGGGGGCGGATCAGCCCCAGCATTTT.